One sample yielded the 25 T cell receptor beta chains listed below, sequenced in a study of neoadjuvant anti-PD-1 for oral cavity cancer. Repertoires were generated with immunoSEQ multiplex PCR, while TCRdb's copy carries only in-frame clones and drops some. Of around 62,000 clones listed, around 80% are singletons. The specimen was PBMCs, collected before nivolumab (anti-PD-1) treatment. The origin of the receptors is a person between 40 and 80 years old with oral cavity squamous cell carcinoma.

The CDR3 region has the DNA TGTGCCAGCAGCGTCCTTGGTCGGGCGGACACTGAAGCTTTCTTT. Its protein is CASSVLGRADTEAFF. The gene calls are TRBV9 and TRBJ1-1; unclear D gene. The CDR3 sequence is 15 residues long. V dropped 2 bases and J dropped 3 bases, with 14 bases sitting between them. From germline, CDR1 is SGDLS and CDR2 YYNGEE.

The V gene is TRBV19, the J gene TRBJ1-3; D ambiguous. CDR3 length: 14 residues. CDR1 and CDR2 from the germline V gene are LNHDA and SQIVND (reference sequence). V lost 3 bases and J 5 bases, leaving 11 bases between the germline ends. CDR3 protein: CASSIRGTRNTIYF. The CDR3 nucleotides are TGTGCCAGTAGTATCCGGGGAACGAGAAACACCATATATTTT.

V gene TRBV2 combines with J gene TRBJ2-5; TRBD1 or TRBD2 may be the D gene (5 bases each). Between the trimmed V and J ends, which lost 2 bases and 1 base, there was a span of 11 bases. Per germline, CDR1 SNHLY and CDR2 FYNNEI. This CDR3 region has 15 residues. CDR3 nucleotides: TGTGCCAGCAGTGAAAGGGGACGGTCCCAAGAGACCCAGTACTTC. Translating it yields CASSERGRSQETQYF.

The table lists this clone with a count of one. The chain uses TRBV18 and TRBJ1-3, with D uncertain. Germline assignment: CDR1 KGHSH and CDR2 LQKENI. V was trimmed by 3 bases and J by 3 bases, leaving 15 bases between them. This CDR3 comprises 16 residues. Written as DNA, the CDR3 is TGTGCCAGCTCACCTCAGGCAGGCGCTGGTGGAAACACCATATATTTT. It is translated as CASSPQAGAGGNTIYF.

This sequence joins TRBV7-2 and TRBJ1-4, with 9 bases fitting TRBD1. Germline V gene data show CDR1 as SGHTA and CDR2 as FQGNSA. After removal of 1 base from V and 10 bases from J, the junction contained 10 bases not matched to a gene. This CDR3 has 16 residues. The chain's CDR3 is CASSLESETGGGKLFF. The CDR3, as DNA: TGTGCCAGCAGCTTAGAAAGTGAGACAGGGGGAGGAAAACTGTTTTTT.

The rearrangement links TRBV5-8 to TRBJ2-2, with D possibly called TRBD1 or TRBD2 (5 bases each). The CDR3 length is 16 residues. Deletions cut 0 bases from V and 5 bases from J, with 14 bases between. Looked up from germline, CDR1 is SGHTS and CDR2 is YDEGEE. CDR3 amino acids: CASSLATGPRTGELFF. The CDR3 nucleotides are TGTGCCAGCAGCTTGGCGACGGGGCCGAGAACCGGGGAGCTGTTTTTT. The entire variable domain, with the rest obtained from reference TRBV5-8 and TRBJ2-2, is as follows: EAGVTQSPTHLIKTRGQQATLRCSPISGHTSVYWYQQALGLGLQFLLWYDEGEERNRGNFPPRFSGRQFPNYSSELNVNALELEDSALYLCASSLATGPRTGELFFGEGSRLTVL.

The sample holds a few counts of this clone. The rearrangement uses TRBV6-1 and TRBJ2-2; no firm D call. Germline V gene data show CDR1 as MNHNS and CDR2 as SASEGT. This CDR3 has 13 amino acids. The V and J ends lost 7 bases and 4 bases respectively, with 10 bases between them. CDR3 residues: CASTALLTGELFF. As DNA, the CDR3 is TGTGCCAGCACAGCTCTCCTCACCGGGGAGCTGTTTTTT.

The chain employs TRBV27 and TRBJ2-7, with D possibly being TRBD1 or TRBD2 (5 bases each). V lost 4 bases and J 5 bases, leaving 15 bases between the germline ends. Germline V gene data show CDR1 as MNHEY and CDR2 as SMNVEV (reference sequence). The CDR3 runs 14 residues. The CDR3 loop is CASSSSGPENEQYF. The CDR3 DNA reads TGTGCCAGCAGTTCCTCGGGACCCGAGAACGAGCAGTACTTC.

This clone showed up just a few times. V gene TRBV6-5 combines with J gene TRBJ2-3, with TRBD2 as a possible D gene (6 bases). With 2 bases removed from V and 13 bases from J, the gap between germline ends came to 16 bases. The CDR3 is 13 residues long. CDR1 and CDR2 (germline): MNHEY, SVGAGI. CDR3 in DNA: TGTGCCAGCAGTTACCTGACGGCTAGCGAGGAGTATTTT. As protein: CASSYLTASEEYF.

This chain joins TRBV4-1 and TRBJ1-3, with 9 positions matching TRBD1. The CDR3 length is 16 residues. Unmatched junction bases numbered 8, after V lost 3 bases and J lost 5 bases. CDR1 and CDR2 from the germline V gene are MGHRA and YSYEKL. CDR3: CASSQALTGGRNTIYF. The CDR3 nucleotides are TGCGCCAGCAGCCAGGCATTGACAGGGGGTCGAAACACCATATATTTT.

The genes are TRBV7-8 and TRBJ2-5, with TRBD2 as a possible D gene (5 bases). CDR1 SGHVS and CDR2 FQNEAQ come from the germline V gene. This CDR3 is built from 13 residues. Trimming left V 5 bases short and J 2 bases short, with 9 bases between. The CDR3 DNA reads as TGTGCCAGCAGCCCAAGGGAGCAAGAGACCCAGTACTTC. Its translation: CASSPREQETQYF.

The CDR3: CASNRAGGMNEQFF. The CDR3 nucleotides are TGTGCCAGCAATCGAGCGGGGGGGATGAATGAGCAGTTCTTC. The rearrangement joins TRBV6-5 to TRBJ2-1, with 10 bases matching TRBD2. The germline V gene has CDR1 MNHEY and CDR2 SVGAGI. This CDR3 comprises 14 residues. V lost 7 bases to trimming and J lost 7 bases; unmatched junction nucleotides: 7.

As DNA, the CDR3 is TGTGCCAGTAGTACGGACAGGGGGTACACTGAAGCTTTCTTT. Its protein product is CASSTDRGYTEAFF. The rearrangement links TRBV19 to TRBJ1-1, with 10 bases lining up with TRBD1. Trimming cost V 4 bases and J 3 bases; bases outside gene matches: 2. The CDR3 contains 14 residues. Germline lookup yields CDR1 LNHDA and CDR2 SQIVND (reference sequence).

This clone was found once. J is TRBJ2-3 and V is TRBV19; D is perhaps TRBD2 (5 bases). Germline-derived CDR1 and CDR2 are LNHDA and SQIVND (reference sequence). V lost 5 bases, J lost 4 bases, and 13 bases lay in between. The CDR3 consists of 14 residues. CDR3 in amino acids: CASSLGSRADTQYF. CDR3 nucleotides: TGTGCCAGTAGTCTTGGGAGTAGGGCAGATACGCAGTATTTT.

The V call is TRBV10-2, the J call TRBJ1-2, with D possibly TRBD1 on 5 matching bases. This CDR3 contains 15 residues. V gave up 4 bases and J gave up 3 bases, with 15 bases separating them. Germline V gene sequence: CDR1 WSHSY, CDR2 SAAADI. CDR3 sequence reads: CASSAEGSTYYGYTF. The DNA for the CDR3 is TGCGCCAGCAGTGCCGAGGGGTCCACTTACTATGGCTACACCTTC.

The chain is built from TRBV9 and TRBJ2-7, with a possible D match to TRBD1 (6 bases). Germline values: CDR1 SGDLS, CDR2 YYNGEE. Trimming pared 4 bases from V and 2 bases from J, leaving 10 bases between. The CDR3 consists of 13 residues. The DNA for the CDR3 is TGTGCCAGCAGCCCCCAGGGGCCCTACGAGCAGTACTTC. Translation: CASSPQGPYEQYF.

The rearrangement uses TRBV5-8 and TRBJ1-6; a possible D gene is TRBD1 (6 bases). CDR3 size: 16 residues. The ends were cut back, 0 bases at V and 6 bases at J, with 13 bases in the middle. Looked up from germline, CDR1 is SGHTS and CDR2 is YDEGEE. The CDR3 DNA is TGTGCCAGCAGCTTGGCATCGGGGGCTGGTAATTCACCCCTCCACTTT. It encodes CASSLASGAGNSPLHF.

This sequence joins TRBV6-5 and TRBJ1-1; D may be TRBD1 (5 bases). This CDR3 region has 12 residues. Trimming removed 10 bases from V and 3 bases from J, with 12 bases in between. The germline V gene has CDR1 MNHEY and CDR2 SVGAGI. Here the CDR3 reads CAIGAADTEAFF. The CDR3 bases are TGTGCCATCGGGGCCGCGGACACTGAAGCTTTCTTT.

This chain joins TRBV19 and TRBJ2-7; 9 nucleotides match TRBD1. Per germline, CDR1 LNHDA and CDR2 SQIVND (reference sequence). CDR3 length equals 15 residues. Germline trimming cut 5 bases from V and 5 bases from J; bases unmatched to any gene: 10. The CDR3 loop reads CASSAGTGRRDEQYF. CDR3 bases: TGTGCCAGTAGTGCAGGGACAGGGCGAAGGGACGAGCAGTACTTC.

CDR3 region: CATLPGTTNYEQYF. The CDR3 coding sequence is TGTGCCACCCTTCCCGGGACAACTAATTACGAGCAGTACTTC. V usage is TRBV28 and J usage is TRBJ2-7; maybe TRBD1 (6 bases). The germline gives CDR1 MDHEN, CDR2 SYDVKM. The CDR3 runs to 14 residues. The V and J ends lost 10 bases and 4 bases respectively, with 20 bases between them.

The gene calls are TRBV5-6 and TRBJ1-1; no definite D call. The germline gives CDR1 SGHDT, CDR2 YYEEEE. The CDR3 loop spans 15 amino acids. The V end lost 3 bases, the J end lost 1 base, and 13 bases lay between the germline ends. The CDR3 loop is CASSWKSTANTEAFF. Here the CDR3 DNA reads TGTGCCAGCAGCTGGAAGAGCACAGCGAACACTGAAGCTTTCTTT.

J is TRBJ1-1 and V is TRBV11-2; D gene unclear. Per the germline V gene, CDR1 is SGHAT and CDR2 is FQNNGV. This CDR3 is built from 15 residues. Trimming stripped 1 base from V and 1 base from J, with 10 bases between. This CDR3 is CASSLGLQANTEAFF. In DNA, the CDR3 is TGTGCCAGCAGCTTAGGATTGCAAGCGAACACTGAAGCTTTCTTT.

The gene calls are TRBV29-1 and TRBJ1-2; 7 nucleotides match TRBD1. Trimming removed 3 bases from V and 6 bases from J; junction bases left unmatched: 7. Germline CDR1 SQVTM, CDR2 ANQGSEA. The length of the CDR3 is 13 residues. The CDR3 sequence is CSVDRTRGNGYTF. The CDR3 DNA follows: TGCAGCGTTGATCGGACCAGGGGGAATGGCTACACCTTC.

The rearrangement links TRBV2 to TRBJ2-5; 7 bases match TRBD1. Losses at the gene ends were 7 bases for V and 1 base for J; bases not matched to a gene: 3. Per the germline V gene, CDR1 is SNHLY and CDR2 is FYNNEI. The CDR3 runs 13 residues. The CDR3 spells CASTGDSQETQYF. The CDR3 bases are TGTGCCAGCACTGGGGACAGCCAAGAGACCCAGTACTTC.

A few counts support this clone. V usage is TRBV5-1 and J usage is TRBJ2-1; D call uncertain. CDR3 length: 13 residues. The V gene lost 0 bases and the J gene lost 2 bases, with 3 bases spanning the gap. Germline V gene data show CDR1 as SGHRS and CDR2 as YFSETQ. The CDR3 here is CASSLGAYNEQFF. The DNA for the CDR3 is TGCGCCAGCAGCTTGGGTGCCTACAATGAGCAGTTCTTC.